What follows are 6 T cell receptor beta chains derived from one specimen sequenced in a study of blood T cell repertoires in COVID-19. Clones were read by immunoSEQ multiplex PCR, and TCRdb kept only the in-frame ones, dropping some. The sample comprises some 190,000 clones, more than 80% of which are singletons, and approximately 11% rests with the top ten. Specimen: peripheral blood. The receptors shown here come from a woman between 40 and 50 years old with COVID-19, enrolled during active disease.

The chain has TRBV19 and TRBJ2-3; tentatively, D is TRBD1 (5 bases). V dropped 6 bases and J dropped 4 bases, with 11 bases sitting between them. Per germline, CDR1 LNHDA and CDR2 SQIVND (reference sequence). This CDR3 contains 13 residues. The CDR3 DNA reads TGTGCCAGTAGCAGGGTGTCGTCAGATACGCAGTATTTT. It yields the protein CASSRVSSDTQYF.

This clone was picked up a small number of times. The V call is TRBV28, the J call TRBJ1-5; D may be TRBD1 (5 bases). CDR1 and CDR2 from the germline V gene are MDHEN and SYDVKM. Between the trimmed V and J ends, which lost 8 bases and 7 bases, there was a span of 18 bases. The CDR3 contains 14 residues. CDR3: CASVSGLAGQPQHF. In DNA form, the CDR3 reads TGTGCCAGCGTATCGGGACTAGCCGGCCAGCCCCAGCATTTT.

The V and J genes are TRBV6-2 or TRBV6-3 and TRBJ2-7; TRBD2 aligns across 13 bases. Germline values: CDR1 MNHEY, CDR2 SVGEGT. This CDR3 is built from 16 residues. Trimming removed 0 bases from V and 7 bases from J; junction bases left unmatched: 6. This CDR3 reads CASSYSKTSGRGEQYF. The CDR3 DNA reads as TGTGCCAGCAGTTACTCGAAAACTAGCGGGAGGGGTGAGCAGTACTTC.

The chain uses TRBV6-6 and TRBJ1-2; 7 nucleotides line up with TRBD1. The CDR3 spans 14 residues. Germline CDR1 is MNHNY and CDR2 is SVGAGI (reference sequence). V lost 6 bases and J lost 7; bases outside the gene matches: 11. The CDR3 DNA reads TGTGCCAGCAGCTATGGACAGGTTGGGGGTGGCTACACCTTC. Its translation: CASSYGQVGGGYTF.

This chain links TRBV4-2 with TRBJ2-7; 10 positions match TRBD1. The V gene end was trimmed by 2 bases and the J gene end by 4 bases; junction bases not matched to a gene: 8. The CDR3 contains 16 residues. Looked up from germline, CDR1 is LGHNA and CDR2 is YNFKEQ. In nucleotides, the CDR3 is TGTGCCAGCAGCCAATTCCCGGGACAGGGGTTGTACGAGCAGTACTTC. This gives the protein CASSQFPGQGLYEQYF.

The V and J genes are TRBV11-2 and TRBJ2-5, with D possibly TRBD1 on 6 matching bases. The CDR3 is made up of 14 amino acids. Germline CDR1 SGHAT, CDR2 FQNNGV. The V and J ends lost 1 base and 1 base respectively, with 7 bases between them. As DNA, the CDR3 is TGTGCCAGCAGCTTAGTGGGGGCCCAAGAGACCCAGTACTTC. It encodes CASSLVGAQETQYF.